The 13 T cell receptor beta chains given below trace back to one sample, sequenced in a study of T cell repertoires in cytomegalovirus infection. TCRdb reprocessed the reads with MiXCR, giving one entry per CDR3 protein. The sample consists of around 800,000 distinct CDR3 sequences, about 33% of them appearing once. These TCRs are of unknown antigen specificity. This specimen consisted of cultured CD8+ T cells from PBMCs, obtained from culture after CMV antigen stimulation. Every receptor here comes from a human donor in good health (CMV status not recorded). Some clones in this sample may be carry-over from other donors' samples.

The CDR3 coding sequence is TGTGCCAGCAGCTTAGTAAAAACAGGGTTCACTGAAGCTTTCTTT. This sequence encodes CASSLVKTGFTEAFF. The V and J genes are TRBV7-9 and TRBJ1-1; perhaps TRBD1 as D (6 bases). V lost 1 base and J 4 bases, leaving 13 bases between the germline ends. The CDR3 consists of 15 residues. The germline V gene has CDR1 SEHNR and CDR2 FQNEAQ (reference sequence).

The chain has TRBV7-6 and TRBJ2-5; D may match TRBD1 or TRBD2 (6 bases each). CDR1 and CDR2 (germline): SGHVS, FNYEAQ. V was pared by 4 bases and J by 4 bases, with 16 bases between. This CDR3 has 15 amino acids. CDR3 sequence (DNA): TGTGCCAGCAGCTCCTGGACAGTGGGGGGAGAGACCCAGTACTTC. Translated, it gives CASSSWTVGGETQYF.

The sample holds a few counts of this clonotype. This chain links TRBV7-9 with TRBJ2-7; 8 bases fit TRBD1. The V gene's germline CDR1 is SEHNR and CDR2 FQNEAQ (reference sequence). CDR3 length: 14 residues. Trimming removed 6 bases from V and 2 bases from J; junction bases left unmatched: 6. CDR3 region: CASRAGDRPYEQYV. The CDR3 coding sequence is TGTGCCAGCAGGGCCGGGGACAGGCCCTACGAGCAGTACGTC.

About this clonotype: A much larger clone is a single base away; this may be a read error. This chain uses TRBV7-2 with TRBJ2-5, with D possibly being TRBD2 (6 bases). Germline V gene lookup returns CDR1 SGHTA and CDR2 FQGNSA. CDR3 size: 18 residues. Trimming cost V 1 base and J 4 bases, with 22 bases left between them. CDR3 sequence reads: CASSLEVYRDSNRETQYF. The CDR3 nucleotides are TGTGCCAGCAGCTTAGAGGTATATCGGGACTCCAACCGAGAGACCCAGTACTTC.

A few counts support this clonotype. The chain has TRBV12-3 or TRBV12-4 and TRBJ1-1; D perhaps matches TRBD1 (6 bases). The germline V and J ends were trimmed by 8 bases and 4 bases, with 14 bases remaining between them. This CDR3 region has 13 residues. CDR3: CASCGGPVTEAFF. The CDR3 nucleotides are TGTGCCAGCTGCGGGGGGCCCGTCACTGAAGCTTTCTTT.

This chain joins TRBV12-3 or TRBV12-4 and TRBJ1-6; no definite D call. Trimming left V 6 bases short and J 7 bases short, with 7 bases between. The CDR3 sequence is 12 residues long. The CDR3 nucleotides are TGTGCCAGCAGGGCGGGGAATTCACCCCTCCACTTT. This sequence encodes CASRAGNSPLHF.

This clonotype was observed a few times. The chain has TRBV29-1 and TRBJ2-3, with D perhaps assigned TRBD1 or TRBD2 (5 bases each). Trimming stripped 7 bases from V and 7 bases from J, with 21 bases between. This CDR3 is 14 amino acids long. Germline V gene data show CDR1 as SQVTM and CDR2 as ANQGSEA. The CDR3 DNA reads as TGCAGCGGGCACTCAGGCGAGGGACCATATACGCAGTATTTT. Its translation: CSGHSGEGPYTQYF.

The rearrangement joins TRBV13 to TRBJ2-7, with 8 bases identical to TRBD1. The CDR3 consists of 12 residues. Germline-derived CDR1 and CDR2 are PRHDT and FYEKMQ (reference sequence). V trimming: 4 bases; J trimming: 6 bases; junction bases outside the gene matches: 2. CDR3: CASSSTGGEQYV. CDR3 sequence (DNA): TGTGCCAGCAGCTCAACAGGGGGCGAGCAGTACGTC.

Ten or more counts support this clonotype. The chain combines TRBV7-3 with TRBJ2-3; D call uncertain. Germline lookup yields CDR1 SGHTA and CDR2 FQGTGA. V was cut by 3 bases and J by 6 bases, with 7 bases left in between. The CDR3 loop spans 12 amino acids. This CDR3 is CASSFLGDTQYF. The CDR3 nucleotides are TGTGCCAGCAGCTTCCTAGGGGATACGCAGTATTTT.

This clonotype was detected only a few times. The gene calls are TRBV4-1 and TRBJ2-6; D is unclear. The V end lost 4 bases, the J end lost 0 bases, and 13 bases lay between the germline ends. This CDR3 has 17 residues. Germline assignment: CDR1 MGHRA and CDR2 YSYEKL. The CDR3 sequence: CASSLLRTVSGANVLTF. Here the CDR3 DNA reads TGCGCCAGCAGCCTACTGCGGACGGTCTCTGGGGCCAACGTCCTGACTTTC.

This clonotype was seen more than once but under ten times. This chain uses TRBV6-5 with TRBJ2-7; no clear D. The CDR3 is made up of 14 amino acids. V lost 0 bases and J 1 base, leaving 7 bases between the germline ends. The V gene's germline CDR1 is MNHEY and CDR2 SVGAGI. CDR3 region: CASSYSNPSYEQYF. CDR3 bases: TGTGCCAGCAGTTACTCGAATCCGTCCTACGAGCAGTACTTC.

This clonotype turned up a few times. The chain has TRBV5-4 and TRBJ1-5; perhaps TRBD1 as D (6 bases). CDR1 and CDR2 (germline): SGHNT, YYREEE (reference sequence). This CDR3 region has 14 residues. V lost 0 bases and J 6 bases, leaving 10 bases between the germline ends. The CDR3 here is CASSLAGEGQPQHF. The CDR3 DNA reads as TGTGCCAGCAGCTTGGCAGGGGAAGGTCAGCCCCAGCATTTT.

The rearrangement joins TRBV7-8 to TRBJ2-7; 7 bases agree with TRBD1. V was pared by 5 bases and J by 4 bases, with 14 bases of the junction left unmatched. CDR1 SGHVS and CDR2 FQNEAQ come from the germline V gene. CDR3 length: 16 residues. The CDR3 DNA follows: TGTGCCAGCAGCCCAACTCCCCTTGGGACAGCTTACGAGCAGTACGTC. It specifies CASSPTPLGTAYEQYV.